The 25 T cell receptor beta chains below were found in one sample sequenced in a study of blood T cell repertoires in COVID-19 (dated by TCRdb to the early 2020s). The method was the immunoSEQ multiplex PCR assay. TCRdb's version of the immuneACCESS table is confined to in-frame rearrangements and falls short of the full clone set. An unresolved V gene accounts for under half of the shortfall where checked; the remainder is of unknown origin. In all, the sample holds about 180,000 clones, and 70% to 90% of those were seen once. More than 3% of the sample is taken by the ten largest. Sequencing was done on a sample of peripheral blood. The source of these receptors is a man in his fifties or sixties with acute or convalescent COVID-19.

The chain couples TRBV29-1 to TRBJ2-7; 10 nucleotides align to TRBD2. The CDR3 is made up of 13 amino acids. With 7 bases clipped from V and 7 bases from J, the junction kept 10 bases outside the gene matches. CDR1 SQVTM and CDR2 ANQGSEA come from the germline V gene. CDR3 sequence (DNA): TGCAGCGGGGCCGGGACTAGCGCGGGGGAGCAGTACTTC. Amino acids: CSGAGTSAGEQYF.

The CDR3 DNA follows: TGCAGCGTTGTGGACTATGGCGGAATCACAGATACGCAGTATTTT. Its protein product is CSVVDYGGITDTQYF. This chain links TRBV29-1 with TRBJ2-3; perhaps TRBD2 as D (6 bases). Between the trimmed V and J ends, which lost 4 bases and 2 bases, there was a span of 16 bases. CDR3 length equals 15 residues. Germline-derived CDR1 and CDR2 are SQVTM and ANQGSEA.

The genes are TRBV6-6 and TRBJ2-3; 9 bases are shared with TRBD2. This CDR3 is 16 amino acids long. J was trimmed by 3 bases and V by 8 bases; bases with no gene match: 12. From germline, CDR1 is MNHNY and CDR2 SVGAGI (reference sequence). Here the CDR3 reads CASGGSASGDTDTQYF. The CDR3 bases are TGTGCCAGCGGCGGTTCGGCTAGCGGGGATACAGATACGCAGTATTTT.

This chain joins TRBV5-4 and TRBJ2-7, with 7 bases identical to TRBD2. The trim removed 4 bases at V and 7 bases at J, leaving 14 bases unmatched. The CDR3 extends over 15 amino acids. Germline V gene data show CDR1 as SGHNT and CDR2 as YYREEE (reference sequence). CDR3 DNA: TGTGCCAGCAGCCTCGGGGGGAGGGACCCCCTGGAGCAGTACTTC. This translates into CASSLGGRDPLEQYF.

This clone was seen once. The rearrangement uses TRBV9 and TRBJ2-6; perhaps TRBD2 as D (5 bases). V lost 3 bases, J lost 0 bases, and 13 bases lay in between. CDR3 length: 17 amino acids. The germline CDR1 and CDR2 sequences are SGDLS and YYNGEE. The CDR3 DNA sequence: TGTGCCAGCAGCGGCCGGGCCGGAGGCTCTGGGGCCAACGTCCTGACTTTC. Encoded protein: CASSGRAGGSGANVLTF.

The gene calls are TRBV5-1 and TRBJ2-1; D not certain. V was trimmed by 2 bases and J by 0 bases, leaving 6 bases between them. Looked up from germline, CDR1 is SGHRS and CDR2 is YFSETQ. The CDR3 extends over 14 amino acids. CDR3 sequence: CASSFASSYNEQFF. CDR3 nucleotides: TGCGCCAGCAGCTTTGCGAGCTCCTACAATGAGCAGTTCTTC.

V gene TRBV9 combines with J gene TRBJ2-7; 11 bases are a match to TRBD2. Germline V gene data show CDR1 as SGDLS and CDR2 as YYNGEE. This CDR3 is built from 14 residues. The J segment lost 4 bases and the V segment lost 0 bases, leaving 0 bases of the junction unmatched. The DNA of the CDR3 is TGTGCCAGCAGCGTAGGACTAGCGGGGTACGAGCAGTACTTC. The encoded protein is CASSVGLAGYEQYF.

This clone showed up just once. The chain combines TRBV28 with TRBJ1-5, with 7 bases lining up with TRBD1. Germline V CDR1 and CDR2: MDHEN, SYDVKM. There are 14 residues in the CDR3. With 5 bases clipped from V and 6 bases from J, the junction kept 7 bases outside the gene matches. DNA of the CDR3: TGTGCCAGCAGTCTGACAGGGAGAAGTCAGCCCCAGCATTTT. Protein sequence: CASSLTGRSQPQHF.

The V gene is TRBV5-1, the J gene TRBJ1-2, with D possibly being TRBD1 (5 bases). V shed 3 bases and J shed 4 bases, with 13 bases lying between them. The CDR3 is 14 residues long. CDR1 is SGHRS, CDR2 YFSETQ, per germline. The CDR3 DNA is TGCGCCAGCAGCTCCTCCGGGGGTACCTATGGCTACACCTTC. Translating it yields CASSSSGGTYGYTF.

The rearrangement uses TRBV9 and TRBJ2-1; 11 positions match TRBD1. Germline V lookup: CDR1 SGDLS, CDR2 YYNGEE. The CDR3 totals 14 residues. V shed 5 bases, J shed 7 bases, and the junction held 5 bases outside the gene matches. CDR3 DNA: TGTGCCAGCAGACCGGGACAGGGGGAGAATGAGCAGTTCTTC. The encoded protein is CASRPGQGENEQFF.

The V call is TRBV19, the J call TRBJ2-4, with a tentative D call TRBD2 (6 bases). V was trimmed by 5 bases and J by 6 bases, leaving 14 bases between them. This CDR3 has 14 amino acids. Germline V gene sequence: CDR1 LNHDA, CDR2 SQIVND (reference sequence). The CDR3 sequence is CASSSGGLGNIQYF. DNA of the CDR3: TGTGCCAGTAGTTCCGGGGGACTCGGAAACATTCAGTACTTC.

In this sample, this clone turned up once. This sequence joins TRBV9 and TRBJ2-7, with D maybe TRBD2 (6 bases). Trimming stripped 2 bases from V and 5 bases from J, with 14 bases between. Germline CDR1 is SGDLS and CDR2 is YYNGEE. This CDR3 region has 14 residues. CDR3 coding DNA: TGTGCCAGCAGCGTTGGATGGGGGAGGAACGAGCAGTACTTC. Protein product: CASSVGWGRNEQYF.

This clone appeared once. The rearrangement joins TRBV5-1 to TRBJ1-1; D remains unclear. With 4 bases removed from V and 7 bases from J, the gap between germline ends came to 14 bases. This CDR3 region has 13 residues. Germline V gives CDR1 SGHRS, CDR2 YFSETQ. This CDR3 is CASSQAPVYEAFF. CDR3 DNA sequence: TGCGCCAGCAGCCAGGCCCCGGTATATGAAGCTTTCTTT.

This clone was observed once. The rearrangement links TRBV28 to TRBJ2-6; no clear D. The CDR3 runs 15 residues. Trimming pared 2 bases from V and 2 bases from J, leaving 7 bases between. Germline CDR1 reads MDHEN; CDR2 reads SYDVKM. The CDR3 region has the DNA TGTGCCAGCAGTTTACGAACAGCTGGGGCCAACGTCCTGACTTTC. Its protein product is CASSLRTAGANVLTF.

This chain connects TRBV28 to TRBJ2-7, with a weak D call TRBD2 (6 bases). The V end was cut by 5 bases, the J end by 3 bases, with 17 bases between. The CDR3 sequence is 15 residues long. In germline, CDR1 is MDHEN, CDR2 SYDVKM. The CDR3 DNA reads TGTGCCAGCAGTCTTAGTACCGGGACTTACTACGAGCAGTACTTC. The encoded protein is CASSLSTGTYYEQYF.

Only a few counts were recorded for this clone. This chain uses TRBV15 with TRBJ2-7; D perhaps matches TRBD1 (6 bases). The CDR3 extends over 13 amino acids. The V gene lost 0 bases and the J gene lost 5 bases, with 8 bases spanning the gap. Germline assignment: CDR1 LNHNV and CDR2 YYDKDF (reference sequence). CDR3 residues: CATSRDSGDEQYF. CDR3 sequence (DNA): TGTGCCACCAGCAGAGATTCAGGGGACGAGCAGTACTTC.

This clone was seen a handful of times. This sequence joins TRBV7-2 and TRBJ2-5; D unclear. V gave up 2 bases and J gave up 2 bases, with 9 bases separating them. CDR1 and CDR2 (germline): SGHTA, FQGNSA. The CDR3 covers 14 residues. In DNA form, the CDR3 reads TGTGCCAGCAGCTTAATTGCTACTCAAGAGACCCAGTACTTC. Its translation is CASSLIATQETQYF. The full variable domain, with the rest looked up from reference TRBV7-2 and TRBJ2-5, is GAGVSQSPSNKVTEKGKDVELRCDPISGHTALYWYRQSLGQGLEFLIYFQGNSAPDKSGLPSDRFSAERTGGSVSTLTIQRTQQEDSAVYLCASSLIATQETQYFGPGTRLLVL.

The rearrangement joins TRBV9 to TRBJ2-1; 9 bases fit TRBD1. The CDR3 runs 15 residues. After removal of 2 bases from V and 8 bases from J, the junction contained 8 bases not matched to a gene. From germline, CDR1 is SGDLS and CDR2 YYNGEE. The CDR3 loop reads CASSVAPGTGHEQFF. In nucleotides, the CDR3 is TGTGCCAGCAGCGTCGCACCCGGGACAGGGCATGAGCAGTTCTTC.

V is TRBV28 and J is TRBJ1-2, with D maybe TRBD1 (5 bases). The CDR3 is 13 residues long. V was trimmed by 5 bases and J by 3 bases, leaving 10 bases between them. Germline assignment: CDR1 MDHEN and CDR2 SYDVKM. The CDR3 nucleotides are TGTGCCAGCAGTAATACACAGGACTATGGCTACACCTTC. Protein: CASSNTQDYGYTF.

This clone was counted only a few times. The chain uses TRBV27 and TRBJ2-7; D not certain. This CDR3 is 14 amino acids long. The germline V and J ends were trimmed by 2 bases and 1 base, with 9 bases remaining between them. Germline lookup yields CDR1 MNHEY and CDR2 SMNVEV (reference sequence). CDR3: CASSLTRLSYEQYF. CDR3 sequence (DNA): TGTGCCAGCAGTTTAACCCGACTGTCCTACGAGCAGTACTTC.

This chain links TRBV7-9 with TRBJ1-1; the D is unclear. The V end lost 4 bases, the J end lost 3 bases, and 3 bases lay between the germline ends. The CDR3 length is 11 residues. Germline CDR1 is SEHNR and CDR2 is FQNEAQ (reference sequence). The CDR3 sequence: CASSSDTEAFF. The CDR3, as DNA: TGTGCCAGCAGCTCAGACACTGAAGCTTTCTTT.

The gene calls are TRBV9 and TRBJ1-1, with 7 bases aligning to TRBD1. Germline V CDR1 and CDR2: SGDLS, YYNGEE. V was clipped by 0 bases and J by 5 bases; unmatched bases: 4. The CDR3 has 14 residues. The CDR3 protein is CASSVEGGMTEAFF. CDR3 DNA sequence: TGTGCCAGCAGCGTAGAAGGGGGCATGACTGAAGCTTTCTTT.

The rearrangement uses TRBV19 and TRBJ2-5, with 8 bases matching TRBD2. Germline lookup yields CDR1 LNHDA and CDR2 SQIVND (reference sequence). This CDR3 contains 15 residues. V was pared by 5 bases and J by 0 bases, with 5 bases of the junction left unmatched. The CDR3 sequence is CASSVERGYQETQYF. The CDR3 bases are TGTGCCAGTAGTGTCGAGCGGGGGTACCAAGAGACCCAGTACTTC.

The chain is built from TRBV27 and TRBJ2-7, with TRBD1 identical over 7 bases. The V segment lost 8 bases and the J segment 1 base; nucleotides outside the gene matches: 8. Germline CDR1 is MNHEY and CDR2 is SMNVEV (reference sequence). This CDR3 contains 14 residues. CDR3 region: CASWSRDSSYEQYF. CDR3 in DNA: TGTGCCAGCTGGTCCCGGGACAGTTCCTACGAGCAGTACTTC.

This clone has just one count. The chain has TRBV18 and TRBJ2-2; 9 bases are a match to TRBD2. The CDR3 has 14 residues. The J segment lost 7 bases and the V segment lost 2 bases, leaving 2 bases of the junction unmatched. Germline CDR1 KGHSH, CDR2 LQKENI. In DNA, the CDR3 is TGTGCCAGCTCACCAATAGCGGGAGTCGGGGAGCTGTTTTTT. Protein sequence: CASSPIAGVGELFF.